The 2 T cell receptor beta chains listed next were all sequenced from one sample in a study of control samples from healthy donors and cancer patients. Libraries were prepared by immunoSEQ multiplex PCR; TCRdb keeps only in-frame clonotypes and omits some of them. The repertoire includes about 70,000 clones, about 87% of them detected once, and 25% to 35% sits in the top ten. The sequenced sample consisted of blood. The receptor set was obtained from a man aged 50 to 60 in good health.

The V call is TRBV19, the J call TRBJ1-1, with D unresolved. Trimming cost V 5 bases and J 1 base, with 8 bases left between them. Germline V gives CDR1 LNHDA, CDR2 SQIVND (reference sequence). The CDR3 consists of 13 residues. CDR3 DNA: TGTGCCAGTAGTCCCAACAAGAACACTGAAGCTTTCTTT. Protein product: CASSPNKNTEAFF.

The chain is built from TRBV10-3 and TRBJ2-5, with 11 bases fitting TRBD2. The CDR3 has 15 amino acids. Germline V gives CDR1 ENHRY, CDR2 SYGVKD. With V trimmed by 6 bases and J by 0 bases, 3 bases remained unmatched. CDR3 in amino acids: CAIRGLAGDQETQYF. As DNA, the CDR3 is TGTGCCATCAGAGGACTAGCGGGCGACCAAGAGACCCAGTACTTC.